Reported below is one TCR beta chain. Its antigen is as yet unknown. CD4+ cells yielded CD45RA+ naive and CD45RA-negative memory subsets. Assay used: immunoSEQ multiplex PCR; TCRdb lists only in-frame clones, some missing. The data hold more than 2 million clones, with approximately 94% observed a single time. The sample originates from a study of shared clonotypes between healthy human individuals. Overall study results and limits: When compared with the clonotypes that were shared by all four sorted-subset donors, the non-shared clonotypes turned out to have lower generation probabilities.

Sequencing was carried out using naive CD4+ T cells sorted from blood. The subset is: CD45RA+ positively selected. The receptor was isolated from a man aged 18 to 30 in good health.

CDR3 DNA sequence: TGTGCCAGCGTCCCTAGGTTGGCAGATACGCAGTATTTT. It codes for CASVPRLADTQYF. The chain is built from TRBV7-6 and TRBJ2-3; the D is unclear. CDR1 and CDR2 from the germline V gene are SGHVS and FNYEAQ. Trimming removed 8 bases from V and 4 bases from J, with 13 bases in between. CDR3 length: 13 residues.